This T cell receptor (beta chain) is from a study of blood T cell repertoires in COVID-19. As for the study in general: Donors in the United States, Italy and Spain gave samples during acute or convalescent COVID-19. Sources were T cells, B-cell-depleted T cells, or PBMCs; the material itself was cDNA or gDNA.

As processed by the authors: Amplification of reference gene primers provided the estimated nucleated cell counts. Assay: immunoSEQ multiplex PCR; the TCRdb copy retains only in-frame clones and omits some. The V and J calls and the clone size are those of that table, but D and trimming were determined from the DNA. The sample records around 120,000 clones, 75% to 90% being singletons. V lost 5 bases and J lost 3; bases outside the gene matches: 2. The CDR3 totals 13 residues. The rearrangement links TRBV12-3 or TRBV12-4 to TRBJ1-1, with 8 bases that match TRBD1. This clonotype originated in a woman in her 70s with acute or convalescent COVID-19. Sequencing was carried out using peripheral blood. CDR3 amino acids: CASSPGGYTEAFF. The CDR3 region has the DNA TGTGCCAGCAGTCCAGGGGGCTACACTGAAGCTTTCTTT.